This TCR beta chain appears in the sequencing data of a study of T-cell memory formation after mild COVID-19. Each CDR3 protein gets one entry after TCRdb re-called the 5' RACE reads with MiXCR. The sample consists of about 49,000 distinct CDR3 sequences, around 7.3% of them appearing once. Trimming pared 4 bases from V and 3 bases from J, leaving 11 bases between. CDR1 is SGHRS and CDR2 is YFSETQ in the germline V gene. This CDR3 is 14 amino acids long. This clonotype was counted a few times. The chain couples TRBV5-1 to TRBJ2-4; maybe TRBD1 (6 bases). This receptor was identified in a man between 18 and 35 years old who had mild COVID-19 (a few samples of this study predate the infection). Cell type and time point are not known. The sequencing sample was made of PBMCs or a T cell subset sorted from them (not recorded which). The CDR3 DNA is TGCGCCAGCAGCCCGGGACATGGCAAAAACATTCAGTACTTC. Amino acid sequence: CASSPGHGKNIQYF.